Listed below are T cell receptor beta chains from one sample, sequenced in a study of T cell repertoires in cytomegalovirus infection. One entry per CDR3 protein results from TCRdb running MiXCR on the reads. This table has approximately 500,000 distinct CDR3 sequences, about 11% appearing once. What was sequenced was PBMCs. These receptors all come from a human donor in good health (CMV status not recorded). Some clones in this sample may be carry-over from other donors' samples. CDR3s include the opening cysteine and the closing phenylalanine or tryptophan. The D gene is left open where the match is weak. Not every row has a clone size; where given, it reads once, few, many or a size class.

v_call,d_call,clone_size,j_call,cdr3_nt,cdr3_aa
TRBV28,-,many,TRBJ2-4,TGTGCCAGCGGGTCAGGGCGTTGGGCCAAAAACATTCAGTACTTC,CASGSGRWAKNIQYF
TRBV24-1,-,-,TRBJ2-5,TGTGCCACCAGTGCCTCGGACGCAGGACAAGAGACCCAGTACTTC,CATSASDAGQETQYF
TRBV7-2,-,many,TRBJ1-2,TGTGCCAGCAGGACACAGGTCCGCTATGGCTACACCTTC,CASRTQVRYGYTF
TRBV14,-,many,TRBJ2-1,TGTGCCAGCAGCCAGGCAGACTACAATGAGCAGTTCTTC,CASSQADYNEQFF
TRBV2,TRBD1,-,TRBJ1-6,TGTGCCAGCACCGGGACAGGGGGCAATTCACCCCTCCACTTT,CASTGTGGNSPLHF
TRBV5-5,-,many,TRBJ2-7,TGTGCCAGCAGCTTGGTCTCTCTAAACTCCTACGAGCAGTACTTC,CASSLVSLNSYEQYF
TRBV7-2,-,-,TRBJ1-5,TGTGCCAGCAGCTTACAAAGGGGCAATCAGCCCCAGCATTTT,CASSLQRGNQPQHF
TRBV25-1,-,-,TRBJ2-7,TGTGCCAGCAGTGGGGCCTTTGGGGGGACTTTTCCCTACGAGCAGTACTTC,CASSGAFGGTFPYEQYF
TRBV25-1,-,few,TRBJ1-1,TGTGCCAGCAGTGAATCCCTCCTTCGGAACACTGAAGCTTTCTTT,CASSESLLRNTEAFF
TRBV14,-,many,TRBJ1-6,TGTGCCAGCAGCCAAGAGATAGGGGCCGAGTATAATTCACCCCTCCACTTT,CASSQEIGAEYNSPLHF
TRBV27,-,many,TRBJ1-5,TGTGCCAGCAGTAGGGTAGGAGGGTACCAGCCCCAGCATTTT,CASSRVGGYQPQHF
TRBV9,TRBD1,few,TRBJ1-6,TGTGCCAGCAGCCGCTCGGGACAGGGAGAGTCACCCCTCCACTTT,CASSRSGQGESPLHF
TRBV12-3/TRBV12-4,TRBD2,many,TRBJ2-5,TGTGCCAGCAGTTTTAGGAGTGAGGCTAGCGGGGAACAAGAGACCCAGTACTTC,CASSFRSEASGEQETQYF
TRBV9,-,few,TRBJ1-2,TGTGCCAGCAGCGTAGGCCCAGGGGCTAACTATGGCTACACCTTC,CASSVGPGANYGYTF
TRBV4-2,TRBD1,many,TRBJ2-1,TGTGCCAGCAGCCAGGTAATGACAGGGGGCGTCAATGAGCAGTTCTTC,CASSQVMTGGVNEQFF
TRBV7-8,TRBD2,many,TRBJ2-2,TGTGCCAGCAGCTTAGGACTGGGGAGGGGCGTCACCGGGGAGCTGTTTTTT,CASSLGLGRGVTGELFF
TRBV7-2,TRBD1,many,TRBJ1-5,TGTGCCAGCACCCTTAGGGCAGGGGGTGGGCCCCAGCATTTT,CASTLRAGGGPQHF
TRBV3-1,TRBD1,many,TRBJ2-7,TGTGCCAGCAGCCAAGAACCCTGGACAGGAGACTACGAGCAGTACTTC,CASSQEPWTGDYEQYF
TRBV18,-,few,TRBJ2-5,TGTGCCAGCTCACCACGTGTGGAGGGGGAGACCCAGTACTTC,CASSPRVEGETQYF
TRBV12-3/TRBV12-4,-,many,TRBJ2-5,TGTGCCAGCAGTTTAGCGGGACGTGGTATCGAGACCCAGTACTTC,CASSLAGRGIETQYF
TRBV4-1,-,many,TRBJ1-5,TGCGCCAGCGGACTTCCAGGAGGGGATCAGCCCCAGCATTTT,CASGLPGGDQPQHF
TRBV19,TRBD1,few,TRBJ2-1,TGTGCCAGTACGGACAGGACCTACAATGAGCAGTTCTTC,CASTDRTYNEQFF
TRBV10-3,-,many,TRBJ2-1,TGTGCCATCAGCGAGGGTCCCCCGGAGGATGAGCAGTTCTTC,CAISEGPPEDEQFF
TRBV7-2,TRBD2,many,TRBJ2-1,TGTGCCAGCAGCCTAGCGGGAGTAAACAATGAGCAGTTCTTC,CASSLAGVNNEQFF
TRBV6-1,TRBD1,many,TRBJ1-2,TGTGCCAGCAGTAAACCAGGGGGCGCTTTTGACTACACCTTC,CASSKPGGAFDYTF
TRBV7-9,-,-,TRBJ2-7,TGTGCCAGCAGCCTATTAACCTACGAGCAGTACTTC,CASSLLTYEQYF
TRBV7-9,-,many,TRBJ2-5,TGTGCCAGCAGCTTAGGCGGATACAAAGAGACCCAGTACTTC,CASSLGGYKETQYF
TRBV20-1,TRBD2,few,TRBJ2-3,TGCAGTGCTCTCCCCCCGGGACTAGCGGGAGGGTACACAGATACGCAGTATTTT,CSALPPGLAGGYTDTQYF
TRBV7-9,TRBD1,many,TRBJ1-2,TGTGCCAGCAGCCCATCCCGGACAGGGGAGCAATATGGCTACACCTTC,CASSPSRTGEQYGYTF
TRBV12-3/TRBV12-4,-,many,TRBJ1-2,TGTGCCAGCAGTTTCGTGCAGGGACTCCCCGGCTACACCTTC,CASSFVQGLPGYTF